The source of this TCR beta chain is a study of blood T cell repertoires in COVID-19 (dated by TCRdb to about 2020). As for the study more broadly: Samples from collaborators originated in the United States, Italy and Spain and spanned both the acute and convalescent phases of COVID-19. The prospective study material was composed of cDNA or gDNA derived from T cells, B-cell-depleted T cells, or PBMCs. Subjects who had been exposed to COVID-19, were actively infected with it, or had recovered from it provided the deeply sampled blood TCRbeta repertoires that made up the dataset. A freely available public database, intended as a resource for researchers studying the immune response to SARS-CoV-2, is where the repertoires were released. Samples came from the ongoing ImmuneRACE study (first 160 participants) plus 1,254 subjects from 6 global collaborators. Sample metadata almost always included a de-identified subject ID, COVID-19 status, age in years and sex. HLA class I and class II types, where available, came from metadata supplied by the sample provider rather than from assay-based typing.

TCRbeta CDR3 regions were amplified from genomic DNA using the immunoSEQ Assay, a bias-controlled multiplex PCR. As for how the authors treated the data: Nucleated cell counts per sample were estimated from amplification of reference gene primers within the assay. To quantify the absolute abundance of each unique TCRbeta CDR3 rearrangement, sequence reads were collapsed and filtered. For each sample, productive Simpson clonality was calculated as the square root of Simpson's diversity index over productive rearrangements. In TCRdb, the immuneACCESS table is reduced to in-frame sequences with V and J assigned. These tables do not hold every clone; where another copy was compared, an unresolved V gene accounts for under half, and the others remain unexplained. The DNA was the basis for D and trimming; V, J and clone size are from that table. The sample table contains about 120,000 clones; only one count was recorded for around three quarters of them. The ten largest clonotypes hold 30% to 45% of the sample.

The collaborating institutions used their own protocols to collect whole blood in K2EDTA tubes. For TCRbeta analysis, collaborators shipped samples in one of three forms: frozen whole blood, isolated PBMCs, or DNA extracted from either of those sample types. The CDR3 contains 13 residues, cysteine and phenylalanine counted. Only CDR3 DNA is held: 39 bases, read in frame from base 1. The junction shows trimming of 8 bases on V and 2 bases on J, plus 13 bases between the germline ends. CDR1 and CDR2, per the germline V gene, are SGHRS and YFSETQ. Broader findings and caveats from the paper: How much clinical and demographic metadata was included differed by source and by participant, and the metadata was provided uncurated.

This clone was picked up one time. Its antigen remains unidentified. One base away there is no much larger clone; base qualities are not given. The material sequenced was peripheral blood. Recombination linked TRBV5-1 to TRBJ2-5, and perhaps TRBD2 as D gene, on 5 matching bases. This TCR was recovered from a man in his forties with active or convalescent COVID-19. The sequenced DNA is TGCGCCAGTAACTGGGCGGGTCAAGAGACCCAGTACTTC. This is translated as CASNWAGQETQYF.